This is a list of T cell receptor beta chains from one sample in a study of blood T cell repertoires in COVID-19. Repertoires were generated with immunoSEQ multiplex PCR, while TCRdb's copy carries only in-frame clones and drops some. The sample has over 60,000 clones; more than 75% are singletons. The sequenced sample consisted of peripheral blood. These receptors were collected from a woman aged 80 or over with acute or convalescent COVID-19. Each CDR3 is given with its conserved first and last residue. A D gene is named only where the DNA matches it firmly. Clone size, where shown, is once, few, many, or a class for clones that have expanded.

>TRBJ1-1|.|TRBV18|TRBD1
TGTGCCAGCTCACCACGGACCTACAGGGGAAGGAACACTGAAGCTTTCTTT
CASSPRTYRGRNTEAFF
>TRBJ2-1|.|TRBV5-6|.
TGTGCCAGCAGCTTGGGGTCTCGAGCCTTGGATGAGCAGTTCTTC
CASSLGSRALDEQFF
>TRBJ2-1|.|TRBV7-3|TRBD1
TGTGCCAGCAGCCCGACAGGGGGGCCGTCCAATGAGCAGTTCTTC
CASSPTGGPSNEQFF
>TRBJ1-2|.|TRBV5-6|TRBD1
TGTGCCAGCAGCTTGGCGGATGTTCCAGGGGGCACCTCTAACTATGGCTACACCTTC
CASSLADVPGGTSNYGYTF
>TRBJ1-2|.|TRBV24-1|.
TGTGCCACCAGTGATCCGGGAGACTATGGCTACACCTTC
CATSDPGDYGYTF
>TRBJ2-4|.|TRBV7-8|TRBD1
TGTGCCAGCAGCTTGCAATTCATAGGGGGCATGGGAGCCAAAAACATTCAGTACTTC
CASSLQFIGGMGAKNIQYF
>TRBJ1-5|once|TRBV5-1|TRBD1
TGCGCCAGCAGAGTTGGGACAGGGGAGAATCAGCCCCAGCATTTT
CASRVGTGENQPQHF
>TRBJ2-3|.|TRBV6-5|TRBD1
TGTGCCAGCAGTTGGGACAGGGGTCCTAGCACAGATACGCAGTATTTT
CASSWDRGPSTDTQYF
>TRBJ2-2|.|TRBV6-6|TRBD1
TGTGCCAGCAGTTACGGGGACAGCTACTACACCGGGGAGCTGTTTTTT
CASSYGDSYYTGELFF
>TRBJ2-5|.|TRBV2|TRBD1
TGTGCCAGCAGTGGGAACAGGGGGCAGGAGACCCAGTACTTC
CASSGNRGQETQYF
>TRBJ1-2|.|TRBV28|.
TGTGCCAGCAGCCTACCCCTTTATGGCTACACCTTC
CASSLPLYGYTF
>TRBJ1-1|.|TRBV12-1|.
TGTGCCAGCAGCAGAGCTATGGGGGGGGGTCTGAACACTGAAGCTTTCTTT
CASSRAMGGGLNTEAFF
>TRBJ2-7|.|TRBV7-9|TRBD2
TGTGCCAGCAGCTCATGGCTAGCGGGAGACGAGCAGTACTTC
CASSSWLAGDEQYF
>TRBJ1-4|.|TRBV3-1/TRBV3-2|TRBD1
TGTGCCAGCAGCCAAGTGTTGGCCCTTTCAGGGGGAAAACTGTTTTTT
CASSQVLALSGGKLFF